This T cell receptor beta chain was obtained from a study of blood T cell repertoires in COVID-19. Study at large: The United States, Italy and Spain supplied acute and convalescent COVID-19 samples. Sample material is recorded as cDNA or gDNA derived from T cells, B-cell-depleted T cells, or PBMCs.

V dropped 1 base and J dropped 7 bases, with 13 bases sitting between them. The CDR3 extends over 14 amino acids. Germline loops: CDR1 MGHDK, CDR2 SYGVNS. Per the original data handling: Reference gene primers were amplified, and this amplification served to estimate nucleated cell counts. Clones were sequenced by immunoSEQ multiplex PCR, and TCRdb holds only the in-frame ones, with some missing. V, J and clone size were drawn from that table, and D and trimming were deduced from the DNA. Altogether roughly 97,000 clones are present, about nine tenths being singletons, with the ten largest covering around 16%.

The V gene is TRBV25-1, the J gene TRBJ1-1; D is possibly TRBD1 (6 bases). The sequencing input was peripheral blood. The source is a middle-aged man with acute or convalescent COVID-19. CDR3 sequence: CASSELRVGGEAFF. The DNA for the CDR3 is TGTGCCAGCAGTGAATTGAGAGTAGGGGGTGAAGCTTTCTTT.